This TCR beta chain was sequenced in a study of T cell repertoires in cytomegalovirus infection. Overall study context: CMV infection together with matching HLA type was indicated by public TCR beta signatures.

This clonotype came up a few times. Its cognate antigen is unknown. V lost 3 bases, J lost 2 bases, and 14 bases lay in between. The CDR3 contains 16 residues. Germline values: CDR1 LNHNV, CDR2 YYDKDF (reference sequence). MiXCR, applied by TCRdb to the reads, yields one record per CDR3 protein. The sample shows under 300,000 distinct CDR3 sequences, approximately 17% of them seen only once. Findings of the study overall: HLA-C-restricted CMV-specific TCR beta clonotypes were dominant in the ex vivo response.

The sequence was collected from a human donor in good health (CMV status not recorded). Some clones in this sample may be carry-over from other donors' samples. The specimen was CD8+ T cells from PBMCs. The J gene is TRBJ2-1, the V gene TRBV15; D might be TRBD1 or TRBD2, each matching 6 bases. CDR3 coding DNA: TGTGCCACCAGCAGTTTCCTGGAGGGGGCCTACAATGAGCAGTTCTTC. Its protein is CATSSFLEGAYNEQFF.